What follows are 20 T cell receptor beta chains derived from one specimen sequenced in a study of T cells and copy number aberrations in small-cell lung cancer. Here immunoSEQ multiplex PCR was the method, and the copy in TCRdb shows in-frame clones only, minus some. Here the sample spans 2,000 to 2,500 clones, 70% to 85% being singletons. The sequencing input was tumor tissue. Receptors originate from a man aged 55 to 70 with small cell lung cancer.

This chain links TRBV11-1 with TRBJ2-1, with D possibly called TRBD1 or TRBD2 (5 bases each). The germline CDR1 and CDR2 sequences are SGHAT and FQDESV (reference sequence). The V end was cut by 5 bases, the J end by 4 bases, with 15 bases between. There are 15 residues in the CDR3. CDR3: CASSHDPGPYNEQFF. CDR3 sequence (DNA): TGTGCCAGCAGCCACGATCCGGGACCTTACAATGAGCAGTTCTTC.

As DNA, the CDR3 is TGCAGCGTTGGGCAGGGAGGGGATACGCAGTATTTT. This sequence encodes CSVGQGGDTQYF. V gene TRBV29-1 combines with J gene TRBJ2-3; 7 bases align to TRBD2. There are 12 residues in the CDR3. Germline trimming cut 4 bases from V and 6 bases from J; bases unmatched to any gene: 4. Germline assignment: CDR1 SQVTM and CDR2 ANQGSEA.

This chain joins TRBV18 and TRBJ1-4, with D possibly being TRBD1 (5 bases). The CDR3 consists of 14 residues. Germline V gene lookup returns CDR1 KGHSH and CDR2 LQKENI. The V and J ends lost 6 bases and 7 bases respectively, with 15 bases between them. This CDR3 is CASSRSREGEKLFF. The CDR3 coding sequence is TGTGCCAGCTCCCGCAGCAGGGAGGGTGAAAAACTGTTTTTT.

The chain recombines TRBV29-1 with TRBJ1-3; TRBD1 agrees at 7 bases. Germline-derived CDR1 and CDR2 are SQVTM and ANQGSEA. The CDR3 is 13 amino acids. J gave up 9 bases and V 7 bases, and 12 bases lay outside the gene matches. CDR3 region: CSARTGVRPTIYF. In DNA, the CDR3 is TGCAGCGCCAGGACAGGAGTTAGACCCACCATATATTTT.

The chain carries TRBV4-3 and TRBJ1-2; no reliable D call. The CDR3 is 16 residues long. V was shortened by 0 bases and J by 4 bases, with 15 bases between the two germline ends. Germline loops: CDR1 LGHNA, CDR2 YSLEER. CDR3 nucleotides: TGCGCCAGCAGCCAAGATGCCTCGGACGGGTTCTATGGCTACACCTTC. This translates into CASSQDASDGFYGYTF.

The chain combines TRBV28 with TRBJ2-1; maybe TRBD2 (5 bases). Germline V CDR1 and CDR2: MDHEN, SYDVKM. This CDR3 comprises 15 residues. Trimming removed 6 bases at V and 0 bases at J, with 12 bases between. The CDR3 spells CASRRRSSSYNEQFF. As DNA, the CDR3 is TGTGCCAGCAGAAGGAGGTCGAGCTCCTACAATGAGCAGTTCTTC.

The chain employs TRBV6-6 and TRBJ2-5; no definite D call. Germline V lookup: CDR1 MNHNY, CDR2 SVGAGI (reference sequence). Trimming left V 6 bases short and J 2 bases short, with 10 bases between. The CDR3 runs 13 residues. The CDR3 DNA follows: TGTGCCAGCAGGAACACAGCTCAAGAGACCCAGTACTTC. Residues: CASRNTAQETQYF.

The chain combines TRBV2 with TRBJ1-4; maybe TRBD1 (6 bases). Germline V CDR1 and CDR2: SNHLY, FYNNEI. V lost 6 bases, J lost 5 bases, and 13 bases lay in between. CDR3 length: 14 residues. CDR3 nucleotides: TGTGCCAGCAGGAGGGACGGGGGCAATGAAAAACTGTTTTTT. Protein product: CASRRDGGNEKLFF. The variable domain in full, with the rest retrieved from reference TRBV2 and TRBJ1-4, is EPEVTQTPSHQVTQMGQEVILRCVPISNHLYFYWYRQILGQKVEFLVSFYNNEISEKSEIFDDQFSVERPDGSNFTLKIRSTKLEDSAMYFCASRRDGGNEKLFFGSGTQLSVL.

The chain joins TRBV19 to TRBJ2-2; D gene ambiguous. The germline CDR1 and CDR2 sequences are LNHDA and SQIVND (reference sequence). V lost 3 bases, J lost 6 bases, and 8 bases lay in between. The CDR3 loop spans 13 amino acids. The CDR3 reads CASSIQVAGELFF. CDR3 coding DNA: TGTGCCAGTAGTATTCAGGTGGCCGGGGAGCTGTTTTTT.

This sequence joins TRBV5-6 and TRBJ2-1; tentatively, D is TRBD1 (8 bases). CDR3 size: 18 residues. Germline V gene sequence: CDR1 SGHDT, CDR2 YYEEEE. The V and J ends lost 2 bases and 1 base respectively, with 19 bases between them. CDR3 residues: CASSFGQGWEGSYNEQFF. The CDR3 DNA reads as TGTGCCAGCAGCTTCGGACAGGGTTGGGAGGGATCCTACAATGAGCAGTTCTTC.

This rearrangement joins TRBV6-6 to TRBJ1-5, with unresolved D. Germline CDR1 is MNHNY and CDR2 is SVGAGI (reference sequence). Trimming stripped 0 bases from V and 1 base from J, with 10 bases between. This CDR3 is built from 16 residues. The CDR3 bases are TGTGCCAGCAGTTACTCGTATGGGAACAGCAATCAGCCCCAGCATTTT. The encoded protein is CASSYSYGNSNQPQHF.

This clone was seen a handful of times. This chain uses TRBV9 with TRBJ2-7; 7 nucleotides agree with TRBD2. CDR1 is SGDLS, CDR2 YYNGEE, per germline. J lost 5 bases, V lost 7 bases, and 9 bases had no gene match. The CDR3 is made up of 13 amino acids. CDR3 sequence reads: CASGREFGNEQYF. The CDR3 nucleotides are TGTGCCAGCGGGCGGGAGTTTGGTAACGAGCAGTACTTC.

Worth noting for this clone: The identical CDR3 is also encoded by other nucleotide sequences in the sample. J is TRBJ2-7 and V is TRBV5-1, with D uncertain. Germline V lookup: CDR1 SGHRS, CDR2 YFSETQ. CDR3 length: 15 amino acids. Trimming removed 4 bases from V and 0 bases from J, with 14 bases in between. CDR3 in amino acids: CASSTYKTSSYEQYF. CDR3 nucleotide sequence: TGCGCCAGCAGCACGTATAAAACCAGCTCCTACGAGCAGTACTTC.

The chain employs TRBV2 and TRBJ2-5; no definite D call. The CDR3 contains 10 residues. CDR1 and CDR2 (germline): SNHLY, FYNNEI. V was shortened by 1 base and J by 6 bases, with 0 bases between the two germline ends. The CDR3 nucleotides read TGTGCCAGCAGTGAAGAGACCCAGTACTTC. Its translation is CASSEETQYF.

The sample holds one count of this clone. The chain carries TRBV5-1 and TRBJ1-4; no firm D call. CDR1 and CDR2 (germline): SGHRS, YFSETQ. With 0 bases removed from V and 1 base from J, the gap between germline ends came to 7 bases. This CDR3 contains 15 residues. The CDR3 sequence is CASSLEGGTNEKLFF. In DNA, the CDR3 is TGCGCCAGCAGCTTGGAGGGAGGAACTAATGAAAAACTGTTTTTT.

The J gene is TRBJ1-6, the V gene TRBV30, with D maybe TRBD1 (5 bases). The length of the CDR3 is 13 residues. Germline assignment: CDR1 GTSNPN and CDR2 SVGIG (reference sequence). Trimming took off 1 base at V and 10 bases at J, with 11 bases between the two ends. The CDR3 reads CAWSGRAGSPLHF. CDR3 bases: TGTGCCTGGAGTGGAAGGGCAGGGTCACCCCTCCACTTT.

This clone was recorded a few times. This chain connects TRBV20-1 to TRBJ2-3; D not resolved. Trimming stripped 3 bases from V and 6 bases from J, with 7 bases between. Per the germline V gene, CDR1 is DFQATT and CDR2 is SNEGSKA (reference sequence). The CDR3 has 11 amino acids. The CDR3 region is CSARDVDTQYF. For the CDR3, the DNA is TGCAGTGCTAGGGACGTTGATACGCAGTATTTT.

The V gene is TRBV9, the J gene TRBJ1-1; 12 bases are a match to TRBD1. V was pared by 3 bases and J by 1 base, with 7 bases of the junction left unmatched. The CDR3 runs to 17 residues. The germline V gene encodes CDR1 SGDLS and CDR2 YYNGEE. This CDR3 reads CASSEGTGGGWNTEAFF. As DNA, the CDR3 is TGTGCCAGCAGCGAAGGGACAGGGGGCGGATGGAACACTGAAGCTTTCTTT.

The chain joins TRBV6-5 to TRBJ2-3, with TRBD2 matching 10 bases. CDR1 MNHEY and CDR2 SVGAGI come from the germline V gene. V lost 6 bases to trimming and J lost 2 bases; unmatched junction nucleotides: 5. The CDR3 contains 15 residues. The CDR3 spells CASSPSGRATDTQYF. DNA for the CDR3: TGTGCCAGCAGCCCCAGCGGGAGGGCCACAGATACGCAGTATTTT.

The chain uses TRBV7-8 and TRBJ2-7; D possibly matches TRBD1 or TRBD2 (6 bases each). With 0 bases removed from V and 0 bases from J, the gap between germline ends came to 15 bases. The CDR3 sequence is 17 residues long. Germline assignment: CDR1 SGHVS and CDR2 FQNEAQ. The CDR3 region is CASSLARARGGSYEQYF. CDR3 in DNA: TGTGCCAGCAGCTTAGCGCGGGCCAGGGGAGGCTCCTACGAGCAGTACTTC.